The present entry profiles one TCR beta chain with its context. Reverse transcribing all isolated RNA meant expressed TCRB transcripts were sequenced. This table comes from immunoSEQ multiplex PCR, and its TCRdb copy is limited to in-frame clones, with some not included. The top ten hold 0.43% of the sample, which has 15,000 to 20,000 clones, about 50% seen once. This sample was included in a study of beta chain features in type 1 diabetes. V trimming: 2 bases; J trimming: 6 bases; junction bases outside the gene matches: 7. CDR1 and CDR2 from the germline V gene are SGHRS and YFSETQ. The CDR3 totals 15 residues.

The chain combines TRBV5-1 with TRBJ2-1, with 8 bases fitting TRBD1. The source of this sequence is a man younger than 35 in good health. The specimen was stem cell memory CD4+ T cells from blood. This chain's CDR3 is CASSFQQGGGNEQFF. CDR3 DNA sequence: TGCGCCAGCAGCTTCCAACAGGGGGGAGGCAATGAGCAGTTCTTC.